Listed below are T cell receptor beta chains from one sample, sequenced in a study of response to subunit inactivated influenza vaccine. MiXCR, applied by TCRdb to the RT-PCR reads, yields one record per CDR3 protein. This sample carries over 450,000 distinct CDR3 sequences, 10% to 15% of them seen once, and the ten largest clones take around 13%. The material was PBMCs from blood, obtained 40 to 50 days after vaccination. The receptors derive from a man aged 45 to 65 who received an inactivated influenza vaccine. The CDR3 runs from the conserved cysteine through the conserved F or W. D genes are given only for firm matches. Only part of the rows carry a size: once, few, many, or a class if the clone is expanded.

>TRBJ1-1|NA|TRBD1|TRBV3-1
CASSLGTGEDTEAFF
TGTGCCAGCAGCCTAGGGACAGGGGAGGACACTGAAGCTTTCTTT
>TRBJ2-3|few|TRBD2|TRBV7-3
CASSLRAGITDTQYF
TGTGCCAGCAGCCTCCGAGCGGGAATCACAGATACGCAGTATTTT
>TRBJ2-7|few|TRBD2|TRBV7-2
CASSPTGGGRGSREQYF
TGTGCCAGCAGCCCGACCGGGGGGGGAAGAGGGTCTAGGGAGCAGTACTTC
>TRBJ2-7|NA|NA|TRBV7-6
CASSLGLGVISSYEQYF
TGTGCCAGCAGCTTAGGACTAGGGGTTATTAGCTCCTACGAGCAGTACTTC
>TRBJ1-1|few|TRBD1|TRBV7-9
CASSMDRVNTEAFF
TGTGCCAGCAGCATGGACAGGGTAAACACTGAAGCTTTCTTT
>TRBJ2-6|few|NA|TRBV5-1
CASSRLITGPGANVLTF
TGCGCCAGCAGCCGCCTCATAACAGGTCCTGGGGCCAACGTCCTGACTTTC
>TRBJ1-5|NA|TRBD1|TRBV19
CASSKDRGFTQPQHF
TGTGCCAGTTCGAAGGACAGGGGGTTTACTCAGCCCCAGCATTTT
>TRBJ2-1|many|NA|TRBV20-1
CSARSPWGNEQFF
TGCAGTGCGAGATCTCCATGGGGCAATGAGCAGTTCTTC
>TRBJ1-1|few|NA|TRBV14
CASSQEGHTEAFF
TGTGCCAGCAGCCAAGAAGGGCATACTGAAGCTTTCTTT
>TRBJ2-2|NA|NA|TRBV15
CATSRGRGGGGELFF
TGTGCCACCAGCAGAGGTCGCGGAGGGGGCGGGGAGCTGTTTTTT
>TRBJ2-1|many|NA|TRBV11-2
CASSLAYTRYNEQFF
TGTGCCAGCAGCTTAGCGTATACTAGATACAATGAGCAGTTCTTC
>TRBJ2-7|few|TRBD2|TRBV6-2/TRBV6-3
CASSYYAGAGYEQYF
TGTGCCAGCAGTTACTACGCGGGAGCGGGCTACGAGCAGTACTTC
>TRBJ2-7|NA|TRBD1|TRBV6-1
CASSLTGSAIEQYF
TGTGCCAGCAGCTTGACAGGGTCAGCCATCGAGCAGTACTTC
>TRBJ1-4|NA|TRBD1|TRBV27
CASSSVLERGRLFF
TGTGCCAGCAGTTCCGTTCTCGAAAGGGGGCGGTTGTTTTTT
>TRBJ2-3|NA|NA|TRBV6-4
CASSWSGGGTDTQYF
TGTGCCAGCAGTTGGAGCGGCGGGGGCACAGATACGCAGTATTTT
>TRBJ2-3|NA|TRBD2|TRBV28
CASSLGTSGHTDTQYF
TGTGCCAGCAGTTTAGGGACTAGCGGTCACACAGATACGCAGTATTTT
>TRBJ2-2|NA|NA|TRBV14
CASSRFETGELFF
TGTGCCAGCAGCCGCTTCGAGACCGGGGAGCTGTTTTTT
>TRBJ2-3|NA|NA|TRBV10-3
CAIRDPLVDTQYF
TGTGCCATCAGAGACCCCTTGGTAGATACGCAGTATTTT
>TRBJ2-3|NA|TRBD2|TRBV20-1
CCARGRRGVVLDTQYF
TGCTGTGCTAGGGGACGGCGGGGGGTAGTATTGGATACGCAGTATTTT
>TRBJ2-1|NA|NA|TRBV11-2
CASSLFGGPFF
TGTGCCAGCAGCTTATTCGGAGGCCCGTTCTTC
>TRBJ2-3|few|TRBD1|TRBV27
CASSRTGGPDTQYF
TGTGCCAGCAGTCGGACAGGGGGCCCAGATACGCAGTATTTT
>TRBJ1-4|NA|NA|TRBV12-3/TRBV12-4
CASSFEGILNEKLFF
TGTGCCAGCAGTTTCGAGGGGATATTGAATGAAAAACTGTTTTTT
>TRBJ2-1|NA|NA|TRBV5-4
CASSLAMGTESQFF
TGTGCCAGCAGCTTGGCCATGGGTACGGAGTCGCAGTTCTTC
>TRBJ2-1|few|TRBD2|TRBV6-2/TRBV6-3
CASSYPGTSGYSYNEQFF
TGTGCCAGCAGTTACCCCGGGACTAGCGGGTACTCCTACAATGAGCAGTTCTTC
>TRBJ2-2|many|TRBD1|TRBV12-3/TRBV12-4
CASRSTGSGGELFF
TGTGCCAGCAGATCGACAGGGTCGGGCGGGGAGCTGTTTTTT
>TRBJ2-6|once|NA|TRBV6-2/TRBV6-3
CASSSGQSRSSGANVLTF
TGTGCCAGCAGTTCCGGACAGTCACGGTCCTCTGGGGCCAACGTCCTGACTTTC
>TRBJ2-3|NA|NA|TRBV20-1
CSARFGSGLTPGTDTQYF
TGCAGTGCTAGATTCGGCAGCGGGCTCACTCCGGGCACAGATACGCAGTATTTT
>TRBJ1-1|many|NA|TRBV10-3
CAISEDFQGPSTEAFF
TGTGCCATCAGTGAGGATTTCCAGGGGCCGAGCACTGAAGCTTTCTTT
>TRBJ2-3|NA|TRBD2|TRBV29-1
CSVVAGGGSDTQYF
TGCAGCGTTGTTGCGGGAGGTGGGTCAGATACGCAGTATTTT
>TRBJ2-3|few|TRBD2|TRBV15
CATSREKLAASTDTQYF
TGTGCCACCAGCAGGGAAAAACTAGCGGCGAGCACAGATACGCAGTATTTT
>TRBJ2-6|NA|NA|TRBV16
CASTQFSGANVLTF
TGTGCCAGCACCCAGTTCTCTGGGGCCAACGTCCTGACTTTC
>TRBJ1-1|few|NA|TRBV5-1
CASSQDIGVGNTEAFF
TGCGCCAGCAGCCAGGACATAGGGGTTGGGAACACTGAAGCTTTCTTT
>TRBJ2-5|few|NA|TRBV20-1
CSARSGRQETQYF
TGCAGTGCTAGGTCGGGGCGGCAAGAGACCCAGTACTTC
>TRBJ1-3|few|NA|TRBV5-5
CASSLGWWQINSGNTIYF
TGTGCCAGCAGCTTAGGGTGGTGGCAGATCAACTCTGGAAACACCATATATTTT
>TRBJ1-2|few|NA|TRBV9
CASNSRGSSYGYTF
TGTGCCAGCAATAGTAGGGGATCATCCTATGGCTACACCTTC
>TRBJ2-7|few|TRBD2|TRBV7-2
CASSLYGLAGDEQYF
TGTGCCAGCAGCTTATATGGACTAGCGGGAGACGAGCAGTACTTC
>TRBJ2-5|NA|TRBD2|TRBV5-6
CASSLVRRERVETQYF
TGTGCCAGCAGCTTGGTTCGGCGGGAGCGGGTCGAGACCCAGTACTTC
>TRBJ2-7|few|TRBD2|TRBV9
CASSVGGLAGESQYF
TGTGCCAGCAGCGTAGGAGGGCTAGCGGGAGAGTCGCAGTACTTC
>TRBJ2-7|NA|NA|TRBV3-1
CASSQDPQREQYF
TGTGCCAGCAGCCAAGACCCCCAGCGGGAGCAGTACTTC
>TRBJ2-3|few|TRBD1|TRBV5-1
CASSGQGTDTQYF
TGCGCCAGCAGTGGACAGGGGACAGATACGCAGTATTTT
>TRBJ1-4|NA|NA|TRBV7-9
CASSPRSGANEKLFF
TGTGCCAGCAGCCCCCGTTCGGGGGCCAATGAAAAACTGTTTTTT
>TRBJ2-7|many|TRBD2|TRBV5-1
CASSLASGSYEQYF
TGTGCCAGCAGCTTGGCTAGCGGGAGTTACGAGCAGTACTTC
>TRBJ2-5|NA|TRBD2|TRBV7-9
CASSYPAGEETQYF
TGTGCCAGCAGCTACCCAGCGGGGGAAGAGACCCAGTACTTC
>TRBJ2-7|once|NA|TRBV12-3/TRBV12-4
CASTNGGGREQYF
TGTGCCAGCACGAACGGAGGAGGTCGCGAGCAGTACTTC
>TRBJ2-7|NA|NA|TRBV7-9
CASRPGDGYEQYF
TGTGCCAGCAGGCCCGGGGACGGCTACGAGCAGTACTTC
>TRBJ2-3|few|TRBD1|TRBV20-1
CSARAPDRVTDTQYF
TGCAGTGCTAGAGCCCCGGACAGGGTCACAGATACGCAGTATTTT
>TRBJ2-2|few|NA|TRBV20-1
CSAGALNTGELFF
TGCAGTGCTGGGGCCCTCAACACCGGGGAGCTGTTTTTT
>TRBJ2-4|few|TRBD2|TRBV27
CASSLSQGLGNIQYF
TGTGCCAGCAGTTTATCCCAGGGACTAGGCAACATTCAGTACTTC
>TRBJ2-7|NA|TRBD1|TRBV20-1
CSAKLGTGDHEQYF
TGCAGTGCCAAGCTGGGGACAGGGGACCACGAGCAGTACTTC